This T cell receptor beta chain was captured in a study of T cells in lung cancer brain metastases. Paired samples had equal genomic DNA input, ranging 2.24 to 4.92 ug. Libraries were prepared by immunoSEQ multiplex PCR; TCRdb keeps only in-frame clonotypes and omits some of them. The sample yields about 7,000 clones, 86% seen once. The CDR3 is 13 amino acids. V shed 6 bases and J shed 6 bases, with 14 bases lying between them. Germline lookup yields CDR1 MNHEY and CDR2 SVGAGI. The sequenced material came from tumor tissue from the primary lung tumor. The receptor was isolated from a man aged 50-59 years with non-small cell lung cancer. The rearrangement links TRBV6-5 to TRBJ1-2; D might be TRBD1 (6 bases). CDR3 loop: CASSIGGAHGYTF. Written as DNA, the CDR3 is TGTGCCAGCAGCATCGGGGGGGCCCATGGCTACACCTTC.